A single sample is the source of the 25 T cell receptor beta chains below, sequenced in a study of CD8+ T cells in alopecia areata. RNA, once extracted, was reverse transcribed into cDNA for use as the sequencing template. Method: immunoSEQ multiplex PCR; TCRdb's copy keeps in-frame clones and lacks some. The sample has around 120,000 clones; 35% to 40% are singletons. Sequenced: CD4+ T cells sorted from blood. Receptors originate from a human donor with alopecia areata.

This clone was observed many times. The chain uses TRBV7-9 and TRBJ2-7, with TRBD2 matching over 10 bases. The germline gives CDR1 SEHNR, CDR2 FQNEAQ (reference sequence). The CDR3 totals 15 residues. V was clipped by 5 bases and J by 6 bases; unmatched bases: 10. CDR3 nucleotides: TGTGCCAGCAGCCCTACGGGACTAGCGTTGGGCGAGCAGTACTTC. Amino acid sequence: CASSPTGLALGEQYF.

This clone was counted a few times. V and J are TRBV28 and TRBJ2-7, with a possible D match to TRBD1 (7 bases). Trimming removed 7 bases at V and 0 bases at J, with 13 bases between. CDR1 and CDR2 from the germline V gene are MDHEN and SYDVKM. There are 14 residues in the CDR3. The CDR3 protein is CASTSGGGSYEQYF. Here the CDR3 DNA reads TGTGCCAGCACCTCAGGGGGAGGCTCCTACGAGCAGTACTTC.

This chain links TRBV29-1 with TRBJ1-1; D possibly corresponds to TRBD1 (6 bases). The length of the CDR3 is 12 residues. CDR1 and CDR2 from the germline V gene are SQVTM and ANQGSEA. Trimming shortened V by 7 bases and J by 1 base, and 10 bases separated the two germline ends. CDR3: CSGRGQNTEAFF. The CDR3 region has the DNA TGCAGCGGGAGGGGACAGAACACTGAAGCTTTCTTT. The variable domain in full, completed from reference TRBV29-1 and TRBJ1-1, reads SAVISQKPSRDICQRGTSLTIQCQVDSQVTMMFWYRQQPGQSLTLIATANQGSEATYESGFVIDKFPISRPNLTFSTLTVSNMSPEDSSIYLCSGRGQNTEAFFGQGTRLTVV.

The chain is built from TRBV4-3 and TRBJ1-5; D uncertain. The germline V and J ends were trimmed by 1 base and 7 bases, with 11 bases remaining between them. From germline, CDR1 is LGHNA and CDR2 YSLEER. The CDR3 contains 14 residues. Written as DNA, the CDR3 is TGCGCCAGCAGCCAAGTGGTCGTTGGCCAGCCCCAGCATTTT. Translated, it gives CASSQVVVGQPQHF.

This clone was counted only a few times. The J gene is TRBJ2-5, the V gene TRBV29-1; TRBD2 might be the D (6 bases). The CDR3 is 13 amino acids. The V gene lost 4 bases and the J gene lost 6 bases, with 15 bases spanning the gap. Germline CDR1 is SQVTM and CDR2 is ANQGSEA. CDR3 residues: CSVAVSSAKTQYF. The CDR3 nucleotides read TGCAGCGTTGCTGTCTCTAGCGCGAAGACCCAGTACTTC.

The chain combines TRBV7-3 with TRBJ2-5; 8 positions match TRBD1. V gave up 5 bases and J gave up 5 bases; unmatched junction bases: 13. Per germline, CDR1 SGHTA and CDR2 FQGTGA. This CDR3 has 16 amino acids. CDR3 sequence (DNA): TGTGCCAGCAGCCCGTACGGACAGGGCTTATTGGAGACCCAGTACTTC. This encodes CASSPYGQGLLETQYF.

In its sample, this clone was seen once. In nucleotides, the CDR3 is TGTGCCAGCAGCTCGGGGGGGCAGAACACTGAAGCTTTCTTT. Residues: CASSSGGQNTEAFF. J is TRBJ1-1 and V is TRBV5-4; TRBD1 might be the D (6 bases). This CDR3 spans 14 amino acids. Per germline, CDR1 SGHNT and CDR2 YYREEE (reference sequence). V was trimmed by 3 bases and J by 1 base, leaving 10 bases between them.

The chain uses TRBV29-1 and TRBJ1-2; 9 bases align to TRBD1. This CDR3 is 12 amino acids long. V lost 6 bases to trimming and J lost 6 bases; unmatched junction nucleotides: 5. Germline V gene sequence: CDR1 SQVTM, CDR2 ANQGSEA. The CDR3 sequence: CSVTGTGHGYTF. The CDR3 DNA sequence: TGCAGCGTCACCGGGACAGGGCATGGCTACACCTTC.

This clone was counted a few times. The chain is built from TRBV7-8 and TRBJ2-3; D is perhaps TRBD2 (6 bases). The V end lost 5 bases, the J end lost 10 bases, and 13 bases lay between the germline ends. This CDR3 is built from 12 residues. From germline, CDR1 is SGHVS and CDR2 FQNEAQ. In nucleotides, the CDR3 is TGTGCCAGCAGCCCGAGGACTATGGCGCAGTATTTT. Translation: CASSPRTMAQYF. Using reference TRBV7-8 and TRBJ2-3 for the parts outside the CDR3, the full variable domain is GAGVSQSPRYKVAKRGQDVALRCDPISGHVSLFWYQQALGQGPEFLTYFQNEAQLDKSGLPSDRFFAERPEGSVSTLKIQRTQQEDSAVYLCASSPRTMAQYFGPGTRLTVL.

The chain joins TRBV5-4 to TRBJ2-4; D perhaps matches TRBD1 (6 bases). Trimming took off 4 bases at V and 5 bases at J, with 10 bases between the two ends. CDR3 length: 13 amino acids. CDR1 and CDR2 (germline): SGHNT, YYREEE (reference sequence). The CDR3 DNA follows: TGTGCCAGCAGCCGGGACACACAAAACATTCAGTACTTC. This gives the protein CASSRDTQNIQYF.

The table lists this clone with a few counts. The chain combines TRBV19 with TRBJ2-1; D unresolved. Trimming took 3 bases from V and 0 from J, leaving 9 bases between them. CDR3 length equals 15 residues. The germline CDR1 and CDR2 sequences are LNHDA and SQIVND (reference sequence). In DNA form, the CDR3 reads TGTGCCAGTAGTATTTCGGTTAACTCCTACAATGAGCAGTTCTTC. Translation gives CASSISVNSYNEQFF.

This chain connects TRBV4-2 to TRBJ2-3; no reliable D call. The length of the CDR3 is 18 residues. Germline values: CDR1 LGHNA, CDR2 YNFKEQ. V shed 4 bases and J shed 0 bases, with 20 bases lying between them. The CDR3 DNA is TGTGCCAGCAGCCTACAAGGAGTCACGGATACTAGCACAGATACGCAGTATTTT. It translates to CASSLQGVTDTSTDTQYF.

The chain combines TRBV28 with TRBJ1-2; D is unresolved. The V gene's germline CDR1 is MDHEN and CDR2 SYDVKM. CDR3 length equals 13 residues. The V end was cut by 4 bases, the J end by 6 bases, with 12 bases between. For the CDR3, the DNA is TGTGCCAGCAGTTGGACGCTGCAGAATGGCTACACCTTC. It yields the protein CASSWTLQNGYTF.

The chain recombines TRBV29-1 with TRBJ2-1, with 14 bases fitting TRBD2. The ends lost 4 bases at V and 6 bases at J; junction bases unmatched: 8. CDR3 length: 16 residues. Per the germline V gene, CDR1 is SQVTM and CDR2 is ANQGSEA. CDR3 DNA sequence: TGCAGCGTTGGGTCCGGGACTAGCGGGAGCAGCAATGAGCAGTTCTTC. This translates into CSVGSGTSGSSNEQFF.

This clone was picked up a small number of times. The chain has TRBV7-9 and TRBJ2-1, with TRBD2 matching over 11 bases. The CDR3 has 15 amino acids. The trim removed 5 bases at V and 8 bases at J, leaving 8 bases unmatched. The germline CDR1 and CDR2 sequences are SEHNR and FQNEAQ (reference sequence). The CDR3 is CASSPPGLAADEQFF. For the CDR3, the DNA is TGTGCCAGCAGCCCCCCGGGACTAGCGGCCGATGAGCAGTTCTTC.

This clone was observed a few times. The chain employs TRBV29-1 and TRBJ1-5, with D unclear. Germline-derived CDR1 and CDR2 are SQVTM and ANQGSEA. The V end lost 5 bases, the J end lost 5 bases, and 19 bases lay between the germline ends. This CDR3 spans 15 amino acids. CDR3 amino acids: CSVNVRWITHQPQHF. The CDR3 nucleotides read TGCAGCGTTAATGTAAGGTGGATTACACATCAGCCCCAGCATTTT.

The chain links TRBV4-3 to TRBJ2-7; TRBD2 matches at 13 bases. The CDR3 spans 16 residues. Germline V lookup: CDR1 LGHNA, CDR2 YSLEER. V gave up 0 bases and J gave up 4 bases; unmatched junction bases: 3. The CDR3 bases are TGCGCCAGCAGCCAAGACCCGGGACTAGCGGGATACGAGCAGTACTTC. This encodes CASSQDPGLAGYEQYF.

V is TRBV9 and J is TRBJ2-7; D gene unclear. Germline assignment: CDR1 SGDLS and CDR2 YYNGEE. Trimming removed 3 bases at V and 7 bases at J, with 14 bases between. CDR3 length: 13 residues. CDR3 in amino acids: CASSADVHQEQYF. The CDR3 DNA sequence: TGTGCCAGCAGCGCCGACGTCCATCAGGAGCAGTACTTC.

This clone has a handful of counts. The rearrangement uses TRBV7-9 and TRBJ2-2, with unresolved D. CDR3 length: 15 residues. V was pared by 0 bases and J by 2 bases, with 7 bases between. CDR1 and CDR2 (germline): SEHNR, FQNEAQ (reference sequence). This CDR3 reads CASSLAGPNTGELFF. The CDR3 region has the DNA TGTGCCAGCAGCTTAGCGGGCCCAAACACCGGGGAGCTGTTTTTT.

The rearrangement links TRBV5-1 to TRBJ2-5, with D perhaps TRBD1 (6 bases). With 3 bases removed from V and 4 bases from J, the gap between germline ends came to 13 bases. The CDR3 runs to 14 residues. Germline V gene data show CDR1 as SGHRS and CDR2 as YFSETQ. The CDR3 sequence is CASSSKTGGETQYF. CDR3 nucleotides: TGCGCCAGCAGCTCCAAGACAGGCGGAGAGACCCAGTACTTC.

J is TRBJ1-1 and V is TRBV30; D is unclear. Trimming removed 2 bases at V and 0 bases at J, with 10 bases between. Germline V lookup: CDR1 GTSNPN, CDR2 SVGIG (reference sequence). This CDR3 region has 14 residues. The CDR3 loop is CAWSPLLMNTEAFF. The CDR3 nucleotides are TGTGCCTGGAGTCCTCTCTTGATGAACACTGAAGCTTTCTTT.

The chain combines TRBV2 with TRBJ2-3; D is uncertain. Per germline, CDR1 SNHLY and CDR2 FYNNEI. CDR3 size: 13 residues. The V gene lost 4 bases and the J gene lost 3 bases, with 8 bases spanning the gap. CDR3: CASSGPRTDTQYF. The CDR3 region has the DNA TGTGCCAGCAGTGGGCCCAGGACAGATACGCAGTATTTT.

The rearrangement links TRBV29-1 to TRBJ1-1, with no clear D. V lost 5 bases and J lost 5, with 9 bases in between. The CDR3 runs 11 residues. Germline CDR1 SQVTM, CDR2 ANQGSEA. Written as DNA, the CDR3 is TGCAGCGTTCAGTTGGGGACTGAAGCTTTCTTT. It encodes CSVQLGTEAFF.

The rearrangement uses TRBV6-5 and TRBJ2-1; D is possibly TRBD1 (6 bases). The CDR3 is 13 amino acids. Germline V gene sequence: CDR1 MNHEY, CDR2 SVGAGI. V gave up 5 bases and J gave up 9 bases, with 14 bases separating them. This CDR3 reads CASSNPPRGEQFF. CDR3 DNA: TGTGCCAGCAGTAACCCCCCCAGGGGTGAGCAGTTCTTC.

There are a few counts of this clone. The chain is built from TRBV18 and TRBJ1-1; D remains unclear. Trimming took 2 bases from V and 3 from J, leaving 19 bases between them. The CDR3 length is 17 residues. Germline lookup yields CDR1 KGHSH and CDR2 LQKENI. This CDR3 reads CASSPSALRDQYTEAFF. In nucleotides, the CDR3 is TGTGCCAGCTCACCATCAGCTTTAAGGGATCAGTACACTGAAGCTTTCTTT.